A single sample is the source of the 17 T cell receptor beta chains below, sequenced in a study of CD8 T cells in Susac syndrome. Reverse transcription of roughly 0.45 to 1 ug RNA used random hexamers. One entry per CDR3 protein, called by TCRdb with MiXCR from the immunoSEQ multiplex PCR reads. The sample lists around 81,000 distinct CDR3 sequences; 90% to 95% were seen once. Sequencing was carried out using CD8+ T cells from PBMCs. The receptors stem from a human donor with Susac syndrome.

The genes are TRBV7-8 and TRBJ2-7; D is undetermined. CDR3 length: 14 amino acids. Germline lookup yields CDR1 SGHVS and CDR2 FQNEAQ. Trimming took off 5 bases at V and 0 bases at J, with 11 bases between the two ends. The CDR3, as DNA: TGTGCCAGCAGCCCCTTAGGTAGCTCCTACGAGCAGTACTTC. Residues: CASSPLGSSYEQYF.

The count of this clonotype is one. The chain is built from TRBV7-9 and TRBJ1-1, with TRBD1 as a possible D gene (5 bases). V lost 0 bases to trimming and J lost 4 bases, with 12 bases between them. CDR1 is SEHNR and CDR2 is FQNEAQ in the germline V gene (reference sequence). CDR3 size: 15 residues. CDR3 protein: CASSLASQETTEAFF. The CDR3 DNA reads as TGTGCCAGCAGCTTAGCGTCACAGGAGACCACTGAAGCTTTCTTT.

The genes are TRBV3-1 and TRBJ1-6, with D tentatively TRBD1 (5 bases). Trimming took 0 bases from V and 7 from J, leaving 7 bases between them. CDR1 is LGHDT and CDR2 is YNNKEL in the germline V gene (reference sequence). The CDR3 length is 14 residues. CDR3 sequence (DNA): TGTGCCAGCAGCCAAGAAACAGGAAATTCACCCCTCCACTTT. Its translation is CASSQETGNSPLHF. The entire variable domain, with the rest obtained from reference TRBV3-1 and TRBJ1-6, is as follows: DTAVSQTPKYLVTQMGNDKSIKCEQNLGHDTMYWYKQDSKKFLKIMFSYNNKELIINETVPNRFSPKSPDKAHLNLHINSLELGDSAVYFCASSQETGNSPLHFGNGTRLTVT.

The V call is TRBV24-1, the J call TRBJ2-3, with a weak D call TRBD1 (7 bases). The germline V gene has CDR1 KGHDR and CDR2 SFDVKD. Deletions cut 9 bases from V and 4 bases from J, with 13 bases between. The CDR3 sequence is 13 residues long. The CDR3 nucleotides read TGTGCCACCTTTGACAGGGAGGCAGATACGCAGTATTTT. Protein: CATFDREADTQYF.

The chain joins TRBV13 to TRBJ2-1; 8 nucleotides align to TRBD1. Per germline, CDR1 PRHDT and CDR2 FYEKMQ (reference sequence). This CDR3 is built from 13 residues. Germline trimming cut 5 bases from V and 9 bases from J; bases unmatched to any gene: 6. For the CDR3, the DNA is TGTGCCAGCAGCCAGGGACAGGTTCGTGAGCAGTTCTTC. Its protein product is CASSQGQVREQFF.

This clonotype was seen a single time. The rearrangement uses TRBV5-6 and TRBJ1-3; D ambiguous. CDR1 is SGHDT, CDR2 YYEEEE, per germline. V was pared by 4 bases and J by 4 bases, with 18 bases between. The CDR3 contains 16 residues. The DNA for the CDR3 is TGTGCCAGCAGCCCTACTGGAAACCCGGAGGGAAACACCATATATTTT. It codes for CASSPTGNPEGNTIYF. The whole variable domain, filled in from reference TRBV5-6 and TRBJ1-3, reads DAGVTQSPTHLIKTRGQQVTLRCSPKSGHDTVSWYQQALGQGPQFIFQYYEEEERQRGNFPDRFSGHQFPNYSSELNVNALLLGDSALYLCASSPTGNPEGNTIYFGEGSWLTVV.

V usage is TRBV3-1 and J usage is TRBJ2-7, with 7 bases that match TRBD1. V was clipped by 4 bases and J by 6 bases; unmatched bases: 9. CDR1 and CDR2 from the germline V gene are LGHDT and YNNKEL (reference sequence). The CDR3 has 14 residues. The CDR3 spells CASSPPTGVSEQYF. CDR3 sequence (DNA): TGTGCCAGCAGCCCCCCAACAGGGGTAAGCGAGCAGTACTTC.

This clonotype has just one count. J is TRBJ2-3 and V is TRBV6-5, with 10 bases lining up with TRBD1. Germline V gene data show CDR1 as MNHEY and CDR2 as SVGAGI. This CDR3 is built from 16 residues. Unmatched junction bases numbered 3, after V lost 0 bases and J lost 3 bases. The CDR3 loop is CASSYSPGQGTDTQYF. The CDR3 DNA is TGTGCCAGCAGTTACTCGCCGGGACAGGGGACAGATACGCAGTATTTT.

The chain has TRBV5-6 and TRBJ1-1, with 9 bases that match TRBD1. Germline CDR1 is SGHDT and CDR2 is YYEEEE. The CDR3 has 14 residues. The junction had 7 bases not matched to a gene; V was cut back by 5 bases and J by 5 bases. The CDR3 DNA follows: TGTGCCAGCAGGTTTGGGACAGGGATGACTGAAGCTTTCTTT. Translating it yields CASRFGTGMTEAFF.

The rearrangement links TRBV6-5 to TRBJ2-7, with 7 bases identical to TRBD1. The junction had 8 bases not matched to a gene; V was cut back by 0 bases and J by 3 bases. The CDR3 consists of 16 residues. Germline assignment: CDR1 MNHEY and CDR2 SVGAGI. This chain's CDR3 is CASSYSTGQKVYEQYF. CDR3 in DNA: TGTGCCAGCAGTTACTCTACGGGACAGAAAGTCTACGAGCAGTACTTC.

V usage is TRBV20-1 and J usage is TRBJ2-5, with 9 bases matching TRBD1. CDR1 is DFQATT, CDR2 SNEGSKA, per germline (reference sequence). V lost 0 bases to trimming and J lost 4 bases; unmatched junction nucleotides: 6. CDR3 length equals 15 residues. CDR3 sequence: CSARDWGQGTETQYF. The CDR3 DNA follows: TGCAGTGCTAGAGATTGGGGACAGGGAACAGAGACCCAGTACTTC.

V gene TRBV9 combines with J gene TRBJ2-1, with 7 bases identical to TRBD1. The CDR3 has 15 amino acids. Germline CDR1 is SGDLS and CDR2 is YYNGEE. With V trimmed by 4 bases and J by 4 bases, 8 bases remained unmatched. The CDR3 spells CASSLRQGEYNEQFF. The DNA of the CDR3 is TGTGCCAGCAGCCTAAGACAGGGTGAATACAATGAGCAGTTCTTC.

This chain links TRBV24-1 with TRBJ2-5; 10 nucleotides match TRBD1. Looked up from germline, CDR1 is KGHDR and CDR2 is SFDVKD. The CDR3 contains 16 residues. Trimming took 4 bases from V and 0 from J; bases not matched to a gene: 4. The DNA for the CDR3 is TGTGCCACCAGTGACGATGGACAGGGGGACCAAGAGACCCAGTACTTC. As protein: CATSDDGQGDQETQYF.

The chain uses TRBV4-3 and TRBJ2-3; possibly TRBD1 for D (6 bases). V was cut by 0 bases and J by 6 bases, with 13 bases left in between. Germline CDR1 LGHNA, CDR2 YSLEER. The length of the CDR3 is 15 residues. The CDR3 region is CASSQDRGTMDTQYF. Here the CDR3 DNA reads TGCGCCAGCAGCCAAGATAGGGGGACAATGGATACGCAGTATTTT.

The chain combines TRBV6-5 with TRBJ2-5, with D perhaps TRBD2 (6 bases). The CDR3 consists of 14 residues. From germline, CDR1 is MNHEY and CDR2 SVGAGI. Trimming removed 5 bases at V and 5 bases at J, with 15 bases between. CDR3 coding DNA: TGTGCCAGCAGTCGCTCTAGCGAGTGGGAGACCCAGTACTTC. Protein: CASSRSSEWETQYF.

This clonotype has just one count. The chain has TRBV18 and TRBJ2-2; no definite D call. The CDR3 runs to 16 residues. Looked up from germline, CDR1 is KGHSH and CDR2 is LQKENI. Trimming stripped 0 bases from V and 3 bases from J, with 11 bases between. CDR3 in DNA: TGTGCCAGCTCACCACCCGTCCTGGGGTACACCGGGGAGCTGTTTTTT. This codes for CASSPPVLGYTGELFF.

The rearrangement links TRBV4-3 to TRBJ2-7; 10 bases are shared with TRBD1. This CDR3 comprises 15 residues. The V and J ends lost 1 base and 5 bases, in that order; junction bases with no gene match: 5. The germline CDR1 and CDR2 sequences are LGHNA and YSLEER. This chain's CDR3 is CASSQGQGARNEQYF. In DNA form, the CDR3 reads TGCGCCAGCAGCCAAGGACAGGGGGCCAGGAACGAGCAGTACTTC.